What follows are 9 T cell receptor beta chains derived from one specimen sequenced in a study of radiation and T cells in renal cell carcinoma. Time point meaning: blood 2 weeks post-SBRT. Indicated treatment: 15 Gy SBRT to primary tumor, nephrectomy 4 weeks later. Profiled with immunoSEQ multiplex PCR; TCRdb holds only in-frame clones, not every one. The table includes about 58,000 clones, roughly 72% detected once. This specimen consisted of blood, obtained from a patient whose treatment included radiotherapy and nephrectomy. These receptor sequences come from a man aged 60 to 75 with renal cell carcinoma.

In this sample, this clone turned up once. The chain is built from TRBV30 and TRBJ1-5; no clear D. V lost 1 base to trimming and J lost 5 bases, with 12 bases between them. This CDR3 is 14 amino acids long. In germline, CDR1 is GTSNPN, CDR2 SVGIG (reference sequence). CDR3 protein: CAWSGPSLDQPQHF. CDR3 nucleotides: TGTGCCTGGAGTGGTCCCAGCTTAGATCAGCCCCAGCATTTT. The whole variable domain, filled in from reference TRBV30 and TRBJ1-5, reads SQTIHQWPATLVQPVGSPLSLECTVEGTSNPNLYWYRQAAGRGLQLLFYSVGIGQISSEVPQNLSASRPQDRQFILSSKKLLLSDSGFYLCAWSGPSLDQPQHFGDGTRLSIL.

This clone occurred once. The chain recombines TRBV7-9 with TRBJ2-5, with a weak D call TRBD2 (5 bases). Trimming stripped 1 base from V and 4 bases from J, with 13 bases between. Germline V lookup: CDR1 SEHNR, CDR2 FQNEAQ (reference sequence). The CDR3 totals 15 residues. The CDR3, as DNA: TGTGCCAGCAGCTTAGTTCGGGAAGGGAGAGAGACCCAGTACTTC. This encodes CASSLVREGRETQYF.

The V and J genes are TRBV11-3 and TRBJ2-5; 7 bases are shared with TRBD1. The V gene's germline CDR1 is SGHNT and CDR2 YENEEA. The CDR3 runs to 14 residues. V shed 1 base and J 1 base; nucleotides not matched to a gene: 0. The CDR3 sequence is CASSLGDSQETQYF. CDR3 DNA sequence: TGTGCCAGCAGCTTAGGGGACAGCCAAGAGACCCAGTACTTC.

This clone appeared a single time. V is TRBV6-4 and J is TRBJ2-2, with 7 positions matching TRBD1. Germline assignment: CDR1 MRHNA and CDR2 SNTAGT. CDR3 length equals 14 residues. Trimming at V came to 5 bases and at J to 6 bases, leaving 6 bases not matched to a gene. The chain's CDR3 is CASSREGTAGELFF. The CDR3 nucleotides read TGTGCCAGCAGTAGAGAAGGGACAGCCGGGGAGCTGTTTTTT.

This clone has just a few counts. The V gene is TRBV15, the J gene TRBJ1-2; D possibly corresponds to TRBD1 (5 bases). CDR3 length equals 14 residues. V lost 5 bases to trimming and J lost 4 bases, with 14 bases between them. Germline-derived CDR1 and CDR2 are LNHNV and YYDKDF (reference sequence). The CDR3 DNA reads as TGTGCCACCAGCCGTGATCAGGGCTTCTATGGCTACACCTTC. It codes for CATSRDQGFYGYTF. The entire variable domain, with the rest obtained from reference TRBV15 and TRBJ1-2, is as follows: DAMVIQNPRYQVTQFGKPVTLSCSQTLNHNVMYWYQQKSSQAPKLLFHYYDKDFNNEADTPDNFQSRRPNTSFCFLDIRSPGLGDTAMYLCATSRDQGFYGYTFGSGTRLTVV.

This clone was detected a few times. The genes are TRBV6-1 and TRBJ1-2; the D is unclear. The CDR3 has 11 residues. Per the germline V gene, CDR1 is MNHNS and CDR2 is SASEGT. V shed 8 bases and J shed 6 bases, with 10 bases lying between them. The CDR3 loop reads CASVIWDGYTF. The CDR3 coding sequence is TGTGCCAGCGTGATCTGGGATGGCTACACCTTC.

CDR3 protein: CASSPQSGQGNEQFF. CDR3 bases: TGTGCCAGCAGCCCCCAGTCGGGACAGGGGAATGAGCAGTTCTTC. The genes are TRBV11-3 and TRBJ2-1; TRBD1 matches at 10 bases. Germline V lookup: CDR1 SGHNT, CDR2 YENEEA. This CDR3 spans 15 amino acids. Unmatched junction bases numbered 8, after V lost 5 bases and J lost 7 bases.

V gene TRBV19 combines with J gene TRBJ1-1; TRBD1 might be the D (6 bases). Germline assignment: CDR1 LNHDA and CDR2 SQIVND (reference sequence). Between the trimmed V and J ends, which lost 1 base and 3 bases, there was a span of 15 bases. The CDR3 is 16 amino acids. CDR3 in amino acids: CASSIGPGAAHTEAFF. The CDR3 DNA is TGTGCCAGTAGTATAGGCCCAGGGGCCGCACACACTGAAGCTTTCTTT.

In regard to this clone: The sample has other DNA sequences that encode this CDR3 too. The chain combines TRBV2 with TRBJ2-7, with D perhaps matching TRBD2 (5 bases). CDR1 and CDR2 from the germline V gene are SNHLY and FYNNEI. This CDR3 spans 14 amino acids. With 6 bases removed from V and 9 bases from J, the gap between germline ends came to 21 bases. The CDR3: CASRSGGSYERQYF. For the CDR3, the DNA is TGTGCCAGCAGGAGCGGTGGATCCTACGAGCGGCAGTACTTC.